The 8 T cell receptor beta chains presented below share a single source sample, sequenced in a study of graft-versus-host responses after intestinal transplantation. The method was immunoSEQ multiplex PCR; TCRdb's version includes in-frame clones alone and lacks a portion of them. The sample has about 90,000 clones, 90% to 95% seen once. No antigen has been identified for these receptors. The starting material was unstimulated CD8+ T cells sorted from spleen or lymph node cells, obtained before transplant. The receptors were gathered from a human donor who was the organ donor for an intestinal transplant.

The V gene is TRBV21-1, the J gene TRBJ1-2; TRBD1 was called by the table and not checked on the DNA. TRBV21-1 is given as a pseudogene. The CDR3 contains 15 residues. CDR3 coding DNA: TGTGCCAGGGGTCGAGAGACAGGCTCCTTTCGGGGCTACACCTTC. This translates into CARGRETGSFRGYTF.

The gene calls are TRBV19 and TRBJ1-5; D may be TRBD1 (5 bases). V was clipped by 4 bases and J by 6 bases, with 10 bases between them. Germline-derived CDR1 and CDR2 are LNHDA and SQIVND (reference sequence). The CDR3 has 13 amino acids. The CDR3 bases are TGTGCCAGTAGTAATGGGGCAGCTCAGCCCCAGCATTTT. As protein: CASSNGAAQPQHF.

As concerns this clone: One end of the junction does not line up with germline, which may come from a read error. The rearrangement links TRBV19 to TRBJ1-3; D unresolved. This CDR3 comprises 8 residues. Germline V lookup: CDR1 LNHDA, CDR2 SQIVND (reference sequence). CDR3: CAISPRDF. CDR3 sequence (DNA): TGTGCCATCTCCCCGAGGGATTTT.

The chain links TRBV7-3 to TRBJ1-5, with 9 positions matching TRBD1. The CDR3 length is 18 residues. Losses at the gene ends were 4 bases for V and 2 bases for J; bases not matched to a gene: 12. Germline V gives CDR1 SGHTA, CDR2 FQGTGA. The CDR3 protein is CASSSGTGNPKGNQPQHF. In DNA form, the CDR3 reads TGTGCCAGCAGCTCCGGGACAGGGAACCCGAAGGGCAATCAGCCCCAGCATTTT.

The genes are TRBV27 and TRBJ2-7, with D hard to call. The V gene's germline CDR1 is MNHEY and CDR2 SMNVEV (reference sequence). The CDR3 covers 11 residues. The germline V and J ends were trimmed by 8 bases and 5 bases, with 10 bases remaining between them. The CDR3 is CASFTDHEQYF. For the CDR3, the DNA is TGTGCCAGCTTCACAGATCACGAGCAGTACTTC.

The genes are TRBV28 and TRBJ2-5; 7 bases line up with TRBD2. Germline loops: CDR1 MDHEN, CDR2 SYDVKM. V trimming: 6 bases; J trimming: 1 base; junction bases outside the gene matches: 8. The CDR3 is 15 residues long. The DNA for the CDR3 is TGTGCCAGCAGCCCCAGGACTAGAGGCCAAGAGACCCAGTACTTC. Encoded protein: CASSPRTRGQETQYF.

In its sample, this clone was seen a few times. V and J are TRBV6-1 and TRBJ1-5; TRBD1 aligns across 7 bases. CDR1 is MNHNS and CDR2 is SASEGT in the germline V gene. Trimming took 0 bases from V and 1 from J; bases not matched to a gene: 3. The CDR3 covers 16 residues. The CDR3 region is CASSEADRESNQPQHF. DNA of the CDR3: TGTGCCAGCAGTGAAGCTGACAGGGAAAGCAATCAGCCCCAGCATTTT.

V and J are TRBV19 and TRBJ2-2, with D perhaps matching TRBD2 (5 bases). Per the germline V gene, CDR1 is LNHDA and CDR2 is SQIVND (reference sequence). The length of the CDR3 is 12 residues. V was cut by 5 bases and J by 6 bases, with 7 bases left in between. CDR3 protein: CASSRGAGELFF. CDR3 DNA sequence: TGTGCCAGTAGTCGGGGAGCCGGGGAGCTGTTTTTT. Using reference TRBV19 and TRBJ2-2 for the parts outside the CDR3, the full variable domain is DGGITQSPKYLFRKEGQNVTLSCEQNLNHDAMYWYRQDPGQGLRLIYYSQIVNDFQKGDIAEGYSVSREKKESFPLTVTSAQKNPTAFYLCASSRGAGELFFGEGSRLTVL.